This entry lists 18 T cell receptor beta chains sequenced from one sample in a study of cytomegalovirus exposure and HLA in healthy donors. PCR involved 60 Vbeta and 13 Jbeta primers. The method was immunoSEQ multiplex PCR; TCRdb's version includes in-frame clones alone and lacks a portion of them. Recorded for this sample: 100,000 to 150,000 clones. Material for sequencing was PBMCs. These receptors were collected from a woman in her thirties or forties in good health and CMV-seropositive.

The rearrangement links TRBV15 to TRBJ2-5; possible D gene TRBD2, 5 bases. This CDR3 has 15 residues. The germline gives CDR1 LNHNV, CDR2 YYDKDF (reference sequence). The germline V and J ends were trimmed by 0 bases and 5 bases, with 13 bases remaining between them. Here the CDR3 DNA reads TGTGCCACCAGCAGAGATGGTCGTCTAGCCGAGACCCAGTACTTC. Encoded protein: CATSRDGRLAETQYF.

V gene TRBV6-5 combines with J gene TRBJ2-7, with a weak D call TRBD2 (5 bases). V was shortened by 7 bases and J by 6 bases, with 19 bases between the two germline ends. This CDR3 has 14 amino acids. Germline lookup yields CDR1 MNHEY and CDR2 SVGAGI. The CDR3 DNA is TGTGCCAGCACTGAGCGGCCCCTGTCCGGCGAGCAGTACTTC. Translated: CASTERPLSGEQYF.

V usage is TRBV5-1 and J usage is TRBJ2-5; possible D gene TRBD1, 5 bases. This CDR3 is built from 13 residues. The V and J ends lost 7 bases and 3 bases respectively, with 13 bases between them. Germline values: CDR1 SGHRS, CDR2 YFSETQ. The CDR3 is CASQDTLEETQYF. For the CDR3, the DNA is TGCGCCAGCCAGGACACGTTAGAAGAGACCCAGTACTTC.

The chain has TRBV5-4 and TRBJ2-3, with TRBD2 identical over 7 bases. The germline CDR1 and CDR2 sequences are SGHNT and YYREEE (reference sequence). The V and J ends lost 0 bases and 5 bases, in that order; junction bases with no gene match: 6. This CDR3 is 15 amino acids long. In DNA, the CDR3 is TGTGCCAGCAGCTTGGCGGCTAGCGGTCGAGATACGCAGTATTTT. The encoded protein is CASSLAASGRDTQYF.

This rearrangement joins TRBV7-2 to TRBJ1-2; D perhaps matches TRBD1 (6 bases). V gave up 5 bases and J gave up 1 base, with 11 bases separating them. Germline CDR1 is SGHTA and CDR2 is FQGNSA. The CDR3 length is 14 residues. CDR3 amino acids: CASSQDSLNYGYTF. The CDR3 bases are TGTGCCAGCAGCCAGGACAGCCTTAACTATGGCTACACCTTC.

The gene calls are TRBV29-1 and TRBJ1-2; 8 bases are a match to TRBD1. The CDR3 is 13 amino acids. In germline, CDR1 is SQVTM, CDR2 ANQGSEA. J lost 13 bases, V lost 4 bases, and 14 bases had no gene match. CDR3 in DNA: TGCAGCGTTGTTGTACGACAGGGGTTTTTCGGCACCTTC. Protein sequence: CSVVVRQGFFGTF.

V gene TRBV5-1 combines with J gene TRBJ2-1; 11 nucleotides match TRBD2. The CDR3 runs 15 residues. The ends lost 4 bases at V and 7 bases at J; junction bases unmatched: 7. CDR1 is SGHRS and CDR2 is YFSETQ in the germline V gene. The CDR3 sequence is CASSILAGVENEQFF. In nucleotides, the CDR3 is TGCGCCAGCAGCATACTAGCGGGAGTTGAGAATGAGCAGTTCTTC.

Points on this clone: Distinct nucleotide sequences in the sample also encode this CDR3. This sequence joins TRBV27 and TRBJ1-3; 7 bases line up with TRBD1. The CDR3 sequence is 14 residues long. Looked up from germline, CDR1 is MNHEY and CDR2 is SMNVEV (reference sequence). V was clipped by 6 bases and J by 4 bases; unmatched bases: 6. In nucleotides, the CDR3 is TGTGCCAGCAGGAAGACAGGGTCCGGAAACACCATATATTTT. Amino acids: CASRKTGSGNTIYF.

This chain joins TRBV5-4 and TRBJ2-7; D perhaps matches TRBD2 (6 bases). This CDR3 has 16 residues. Trimming removed 3 bases at V and 2 bases at J, with 18 bases between. The V gene's germline CDR1 is SGHNT and CDR2 YYREEE (reference sequence). CDR3 region: CASSYRGTELPYEQYF. Here the CDR3 DNA reads TGTGCCAGCAGCTACCGCGGGACCGAGCTTCCCTACGAGCAGTACTTC.

The chain couples TRBV5-4 to TRBJ1-3; 9 positions agree with TRBD1. The CDR3 is made up of 15 amino acids. V was clipped by 4 bases and J by 4 bases; unmatched bases: 6. Germline CDR1 and CDR2: SGHNT and YYREEE (reference sequence). The CDR3 DNA sequence: TGTGCCAGCAGCCAACAGGGGGCCGGCGGAAACACCATATATTTT. Translating gives CASSQQGAGGNTIYF.

The J gene is TRBJ2-3, the V gene TRBV27, with 10 nucleotides matching TRBD2. Germline V gene lookup returns CDR1 MNHEY and CDR2 SMNVEV (reference sequence). The CDR3 is 17 amino acids. The V segment lost 4 bases and the J segment 9 bases; nucleotides outside the gene matches: 16. CDR3 in DNA: TGTGCCAGCAGTTGGCTCGGACTAGCGGAGGATGGTGTGACGCAGTATTTT. This sequence encodes CASSWLGLAEDGVTQYF.

The CDR3 sequence: CASSQSLGAGGLNEQFF. The CDR3 nucleotides are TGTGCCAGCAGCCAATCCCTGGGGGCGGGAGGTCTCAATGAGCAGTTCTTC. The J gene is TRBJ2-1, the V gene TRBV4-2; 8 bases are a match to TRBD2. The CDR3 has 17 residues. V shed 2 bases, J shed 6 bases, and the junction held 12 bases outside the gene matches. The germline V gene encodes CDR1 LGHNA and CDR2 YNFKEQ.

The V call is TRBV5-6, the J call TRBJ1-2; weak D call: TRBD1 (5 bases). The germline V gene encodes CDR1 SGHDT and CDR2 YYEEEE. Trimming pared 4 bases from V and 8 bases from J, leaving 24 bases between. The CDR3 contains 16 residues. The CDR3 is CASSPTLRGGSGGYTF. The CDR3 nucleotides are TGTGCCAGCAGCCCAACCCTCCGCGGGGGGAGTGGCGGCTACACCTTC.

The CDR3 region is CASSLTADTLYGYTF. The DNA for the CDR3 is TGTGCCAGCAGCTTAACTGCGGATACCCTCTATGGCTACACCTTC. The chain uses TRBV7-6 and TRBJ1-2; no reliable D call. V was clipped by 2 bases and J by 4 bases, with 14 bases between them. There are 15 residues in the CDR3. CDR1 and CDR2 (germline): SGHVS, FNYEAQ. The variable domain in full, completed from reference TRBV7-6 and TRBJ1-2, reads GAGVSQSPRYKVTKRGQDVALRCDPISGHVSLYWYRQALGQGPEFLTYFNYEAQQDKSGLPNDRFSAERPEGSISTLTIQRTEQRDSAMYRCASSLTADTLYGYTFGSGTRLTVV.

The J gene is TRBJ2-5, the V gene TRBV27; 13 bases line up with TRBD2. Germline CDR1 is MNHEY and CDR2 is SMNVEV (reference sequence). This CDR3 comprises 17 residues. Trimming took 5 bases from V and 4 from J; bases not matched to a gene: 10. Written as DNA, the CDR3 is TGTGCCAGCAGTCGTCCGGGACTAGCGGGGAGTGGAGAGACCCAGTACTTC. Its protein is CASSRPGLAGSGETQYF.

The rearrangement links TRBV7-9 to TRBJ2-2, with 8 bases fitting TRBD2. This CDR3 has 15 amino acids. V trimming: 5 bases; J trimming: 4 bases; junction bases outside the gene matches: 6. Germline CDR1 is SEHNR and CDR2 is FQNEAQ (reference sequence). CDR3 in DNA: TGTGCCAGCAGCGAGGGTGGACTAGCCACCGGGGAGCTGTTTTTT. Translation: CASSEGGLATGELFF.

CDR3 in DNA: TGTGCCAGCAGCGCGGGACTTGTCCTCGCGGGGGGTGACGAGCAGTACTTC. Translated: CASSAGLVLAGGDEQYF. J is TRBJ2-7 and V is TRBV7-9, with 8 bases lining up with TRBD2. The germline gives CDR1 SEHNR, CDR2 FQNEAQ (reference sequence). V was pared by 5 bases and J by 5 bases, with 17 bases of the junction left unmatched. The CDR3 spans 17 residues.

V and J are TRBV19 and TRBJ2-2; D uncertain. Germline CDR1 and CDR2: LNHDA and SQIVND (reference sequence). This CDR3 region has 11 residues. Trimming pared 5 bases from V and 13 bases from J, leaving 11 bases between. The CDR3 reads CASSSPPRLFF. Here the CDR3 DNA reads TGTGCCAGTAGTTCACCCCCGAGGCTGTTTTTT. Based on the CDR3 plus reference TRBV19 and TRBJ2-2, the full variable domain is DGGITQSPKYLFRKEGQNVTLSCEQNLNHDAMYWYRQDPGQGLRLIYYSQIVNDFQKGDIAEGYSVSREKKESFPLTVTSAQKNPTAFYLCASSSPPRLFFGEGSRLTVL.